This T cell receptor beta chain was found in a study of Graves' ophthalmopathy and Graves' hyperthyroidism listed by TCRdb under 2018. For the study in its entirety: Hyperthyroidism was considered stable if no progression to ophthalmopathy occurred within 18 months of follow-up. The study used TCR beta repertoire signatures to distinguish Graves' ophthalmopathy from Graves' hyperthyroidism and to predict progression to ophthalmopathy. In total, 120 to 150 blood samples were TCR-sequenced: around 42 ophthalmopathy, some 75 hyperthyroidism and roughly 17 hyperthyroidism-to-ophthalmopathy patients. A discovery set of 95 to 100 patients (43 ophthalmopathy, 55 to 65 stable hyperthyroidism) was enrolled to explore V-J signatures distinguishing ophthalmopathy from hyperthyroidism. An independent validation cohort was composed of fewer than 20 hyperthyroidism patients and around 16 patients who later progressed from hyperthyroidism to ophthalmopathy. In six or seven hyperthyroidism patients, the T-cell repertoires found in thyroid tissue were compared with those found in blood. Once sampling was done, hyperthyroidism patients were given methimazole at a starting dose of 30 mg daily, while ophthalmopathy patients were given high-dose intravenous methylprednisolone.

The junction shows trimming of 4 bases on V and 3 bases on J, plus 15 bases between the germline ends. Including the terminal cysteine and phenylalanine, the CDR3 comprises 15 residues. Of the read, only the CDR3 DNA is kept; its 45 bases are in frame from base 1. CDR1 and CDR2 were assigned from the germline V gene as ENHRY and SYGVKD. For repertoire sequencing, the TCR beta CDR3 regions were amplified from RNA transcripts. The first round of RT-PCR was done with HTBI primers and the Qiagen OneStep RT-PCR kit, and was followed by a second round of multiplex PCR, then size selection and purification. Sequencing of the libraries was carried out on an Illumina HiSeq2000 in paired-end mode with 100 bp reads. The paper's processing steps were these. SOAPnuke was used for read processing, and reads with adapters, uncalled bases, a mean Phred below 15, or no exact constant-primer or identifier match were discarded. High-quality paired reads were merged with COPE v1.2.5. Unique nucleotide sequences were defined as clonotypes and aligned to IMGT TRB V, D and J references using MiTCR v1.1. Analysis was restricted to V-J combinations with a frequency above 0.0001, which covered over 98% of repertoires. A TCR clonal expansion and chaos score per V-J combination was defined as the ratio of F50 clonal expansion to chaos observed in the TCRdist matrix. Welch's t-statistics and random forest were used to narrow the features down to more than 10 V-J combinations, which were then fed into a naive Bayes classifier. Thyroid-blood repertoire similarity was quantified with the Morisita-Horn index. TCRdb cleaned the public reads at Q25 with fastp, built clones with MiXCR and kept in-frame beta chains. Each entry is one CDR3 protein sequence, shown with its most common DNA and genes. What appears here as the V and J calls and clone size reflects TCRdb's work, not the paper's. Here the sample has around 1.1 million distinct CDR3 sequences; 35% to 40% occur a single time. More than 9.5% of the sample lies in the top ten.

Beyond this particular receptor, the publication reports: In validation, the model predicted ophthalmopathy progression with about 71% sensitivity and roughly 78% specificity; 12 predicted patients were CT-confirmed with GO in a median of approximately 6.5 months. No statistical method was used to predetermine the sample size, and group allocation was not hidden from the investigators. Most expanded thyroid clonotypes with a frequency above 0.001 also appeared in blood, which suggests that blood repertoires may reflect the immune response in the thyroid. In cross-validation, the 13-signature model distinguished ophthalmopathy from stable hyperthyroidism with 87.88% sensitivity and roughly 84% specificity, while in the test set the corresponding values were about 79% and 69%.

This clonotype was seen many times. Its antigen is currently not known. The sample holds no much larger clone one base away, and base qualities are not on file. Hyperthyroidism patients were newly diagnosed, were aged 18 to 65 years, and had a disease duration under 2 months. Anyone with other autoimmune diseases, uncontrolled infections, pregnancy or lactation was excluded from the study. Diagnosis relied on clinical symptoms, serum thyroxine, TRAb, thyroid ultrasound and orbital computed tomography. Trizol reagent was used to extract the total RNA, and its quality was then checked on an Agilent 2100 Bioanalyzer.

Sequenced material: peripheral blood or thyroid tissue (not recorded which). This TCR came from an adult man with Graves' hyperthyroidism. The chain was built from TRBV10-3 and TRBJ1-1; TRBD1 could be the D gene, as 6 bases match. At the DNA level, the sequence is TGTGCCATCAGTGCCCGGGGGCAAGGTGACACTGAAGCTTTCTTT. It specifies CAISARGQGDTEAFF.